This TCR beta chain appears in the sequencing data of a study of OX40 agonist ivuxolimab in advanced cancers. Overall study findings and caveats: The work left the antigen specificity of expanded peripheral T cells undetermined. Patients with a partial response at 0.1-3.0 mg/kg had among the lowest clonal expansion.

Assay: immunoSEQ multiplex PCR; the TCRdb copy retains only in-frame clones and omits some. The table shows 65,000 to 75,000 clones, with approximately 87% occurring only once. This CDR3 has 11 residues. The germline gives CDR1 DFQATT, CDR2 SNEGSKA (reference sequence). Trimming stripped 3 bases from V and 6 bases from J, with 8 bases between. On this clone itself: What it binds is not known.

This clonotype originated in an adult with an advanced solid tumor such as melanoma, head and neck, liver or kidney cancer. This chain links TRBV20-1 with TRBJ1-2; D uncertain. The sequenced sample was CD4+ or CD8+ T cells sorted from blood, obtained in a trial of the OX40 agonist ivuxolimab. The CDR3 reads CSASSQNGYTF. Written as DNA, the CDR3 is TGCAGTGCTAGTTCACAGAATGGCTACACCTTC.